This TCR beta chain comes out of a study of blood T cells in healthy people across ages. General study points: Diversity estimates from one million T cells were considered underestimates. Long-lived donors had more naive CD4+ cells and higher diversity than aged donors.

A remark on this clonotype: No antigen is known for it.

CDR3 length: 17 amino acids. V lost 2 bases to trimming and J lost 6 bases; unmatched junction nucleotides: 11. The germline V gene has CDR1 MNHEY and CDR2 SVGAGI. Primers used in a second PCR of about 6 to 11 cycles were a sample-barcoded 5' primer and a J-beta primer mix. TCRdb ran MiXCR on the 5' RACE reads and lists one entry per CDR3 protein. The sample records fewer than 950,000 distinct CDR3 sequences, 30% to 45% being singletons. The individuals who served as donors were healthy Caucasians living in Russia, aged about 6 to 100. The chain has TRBV6-5 and TRBJ2-5; TRBD2 matches 11 bases. Specimen: blood. This TCR was sampled from a man aged 18 to 35 in good health. The CDR3 reads CASSYTTSGGALQTQYF. The CDR3, as DNA: TGTGCCAGCAGTTACACCACTAGCGGGGGAGCCCTCCAGACCCAGTACTTC.